A single sample gave rise to the 8 T cell receptor beta chains below, sequenced in a study of blood T cell repertoires in COVID-19. The data were produced by immunoSEQ multiplex PCR, yet TCRdb's version contains in-frame clones alone and is incomplete. The sample lists 250,000 to 300,000 clones, around nine tenths occurring once. Material for sequencing was peripheral blood. Every receptor here comes from a woman aged 40-49 years who had recovered from COVID-19.

This clone was recorded once. The chain employs TRBV4-3 and TRBJ2-7; weak D call: TRBD1 (5 bases). This CDR3 region has 17 residues. V was trimmed by 0 bases and J by 0 bases, leaving 15 bases between them. The germline gives CDR1 LGHNA, CDR2 YSLEER. CDR3 sequence: CASSQEGPGSPSYEQYF. CDR3 bases: TGCGCCAGCAGCCAAGAGGGGCCGGGCTCTCCCTCCTACGAGCAGTACTTC.

The chain recombines TRBV3-1 (or the pseudogene TRBV3-2) with TRBJ2-2; 7 bases align to TRBD1. Looked up from germline, CDR1 is LGHDT and CDR2 is YNNKEL (reference sequence). The CDR3 contains 15 residues. The ends lost 3 bases at V and 5 bases at J; junction bases unmatched: 6. Here the CDR3 reads CASSHGDRRTGELFF. The CDR3 bases are TGTGCCAGCAGCCATGGGGACAGACGAACCGGGGAGCTGTTTTTT.

This clone was detected only once. In nucleotides, the CDR3 is TGTGCCAGCTCACCACGGGTCAGGGAGGAGGGTTTGGGGGAAAAACTGTTTTTT. Its protein is CASSPRVREEGLGEKLFF. The V gene is TRBV18, the J gene TRBJ1-4; perhaps TRBD1 as D (5 bases). Germline CDR1 and CDR2: KGHSH and LQKENI. This CDR3 contains 18 residues. V was shortened by 1 base and J by 8 bases, with 23 bases between the two germline ends.

This chain connects TRBV3-1 (or the pseudogene TRBV3-2) to TRBJ1-2, with D possibly being TRBD1 (5 bases). Trimming cost V 3 bases and J 7 bases, with 9 bases left between them. The CDR3 consists of 12 residues. Looked up from germline, CDR1 is LGHDT and CDR2 is YNNKEL (reference sequence). CDR3 DNA: TGTGCCAGCAGCCACGGGGGGGTTGGCTACACCTTC. It specifies CASSHGGVGYTF.

V is TRBV19 and J is TRBJ1-5; D unclear. CDR3 length: 15 residues. Between the trimmed V and J ends, which lost 4 bases and 5 bases, there was a span of 15 bases. Germline V gene sequence: CDR1 LNHDA, CDR2 SQIVND (reference sequence). The CDR3 sequence is CASSRWQAQDQPQHF. The CDR3 nucleotides read TGTGCCAGTAGTAGGTGGCAGGCCCAAGATCAGCCCCAGCATTTT.

The chain joins TRBV12-5 to TRBJ2-1; 7 nucleotides line up with TRBD2. This CDR3 is 13 amino acids long. Germline lookup yields CDR1 LGHNT and CDR2 FRNRAP. V was clipped by 1 base and J by 12 bases; unmatched bases: 6. CDR3: CASGLGGGSWQFF. CDR3 in DNA: TGTGCTAGTGGTTTGGGGGGCGGGAGTTGGCAGTTCTTC.

The rearrangement uses TRBV19 and TRBJ2-1; the match to TRBD2 covers 9 bases. In germline, CDR1 is LNHDA, CDR2 SQIVND (reference sequence). Losses at the gene ends were 1 base for V and 2 bases for J; bases not matched to a gene: 6. The CDR3 covers 17 residues. The CDR3 here is CASSIGLAGTTYNEQFF. The CDR3 coding sequence is TGTGCCAGTAGTATAGGGCTAGCGGGGACCACCTACAATGAGCAGTTCTTC.

The chain employs TRBV27 and TRBJ2-7; D ambiguous. Trimming took 4 bases from V and 6 from J, leaving 10 bases between them. This CDR3 spans 12 amino acids. Germline V CDR1 and CDR2: MNHEY, SMNVEV (reference sequence). The CDR3 loop is CASSSPPGEQYF. In DNA, the CDR3 is TGTGCCAGCAGTTCACCTCCGGGCGAGCAGTACTTC.